These T cell receptor beta chains were read from a single sample in a study of cytomegalovirus exposure and HLA in healthy donors. TCRdb's copy holds only in-frame clones and misses some; the assay was immunoSEQ multiplex PCR. This sample's table has about 200,000 clones. What was sequenced was PBMCs. The receptors come from a boy between 5 and 17 years old in good health and CMV-seronegative. Each CDR3 is given with its conserved first and last residue. D genes are given only for firm matches.

V gene: TRBV29-1; J gene: TRBJ2-5; D gene: TRBD1; CDR3 DNA: TGCAGCGTTGAAGGCAGGACAGGGGGCGGAGAGACCCAGTACTTC; CDR3 protein: CSVEGRTGGGETQYF
V gene: TRBV14; J gene: TRBJ1-2; D gene: -; CDR3 DNA: TGTGCCAGCAGCCAAAGATTTGAATCGTGGGGGGATGGCTACACCTTC; CDR3 protein: CASSQRFESWGDGYTF
V gene: TRBV5-4; J gene: TRBJ1-2; D gene: TRBD1; CDR3 DNA: TGTGCCAGCAGCGATGGGACAGCCTTTTATGGCTACACCTTC; CDR3 protein: CASSDGTAFYGYTF
V gene: TRBV19; J gene: TRBJ2-3; D gene: TRBD1; CDR3 DNA: TGTGCCAGTAGTATAAGGGGACAGCCCACAGATACGCAGTATTTT; CDR3 protein: CASSIRGQPTDTQYF
V gene: TRBV30; J gene: TRBJ1-5; D gene: TRBD1; CDR3 DNA: TGTGCCTGGAGTGCAGGGGGAAGACAGCCCCAGCATTTT; CDR3 protein: CAWSAGGRQPQHF
V gene: TRBV28; J gene: TRBJ2-5; D gene: TRBD2; CDR3 DNA: TGTGCCAGCAGCCTTCCCCCGGCCAGCGGGGGGTCCCAAGAGACCCAGTACTTC; CDR3 protein: CASSLPPASGGSQETQYF
V gene: TRBV20-1; J gene: TRBJ1-1; D gene: -; CDR3 DNA: TGCAGTGCTAGACAGGACAGTGAAGCTTTCTTT; CDR3 protein: CSARQDSEAFF
V gene: TRBV6-4; J gene: TRBJ2-7; D gene: -; CDR3 DNA: TGTGCCAGCCCCAGGTATGTTTTCTACGAGCAGTACTTC; CDR3 protein: CASPRYVFYEQYF
V gene: TRBV5-4; J gene: TRBJ2-1; D gene: TRBD1; CDR3 DNA: TGTGCCAGCAGCTTGGGACAGGGCGTCGGCAATGAGCAGTTCTTC; CDR3 protein: CASSLGQGVGNEQFF
V gene: TRBV7-8; J gene: TRBJ1-5; D gene: -; CDR3 DNA: TGTGCCAGCAGCTTCGACAGACTCCAGCTTCCCCAGCATTTT; CDR3 protein: CASSFDRLQLPQHF
V gene: TRBV7-9; J gene: TRBJ2-2; D gene: TRBD1; CDR3 DNA: TGTGCCAGCAGCTATAGGGACAGCGACACCGGGGAGCTGTTTTTT; CDR3 protein: CASSYRDSDTGELFF
V gene: TRBV2; J gene: TRBJ2-1; D gene: TRBD1; CDR3 DNA: TGTGCCAGCCTAGGCCAGGGGGCAACGGGCAATGAGCAGTTCTTC; CDR3 protein: CASLGQGATGNEQFF
V gene: TRBV6-4; J gene: TRBJ1-6; D gene: -; CDR3 DNA: TGTGCCAGCAGTGACCCGGATACCGGGACTACGCATTCACCCCTCCACTTT; CDR3 protein: CASSDPDTGTTHSPLHF
V gene: TRBV6-5; J gene: TRBJ2-2; D gene: TRBD1; CDR3 DNA: TGTGCCAGCAGTTTGGCCGGGACAGGGAGTACCGGGGAGCTGTTTTTT; CDR3 protein: CASSLAGTGSTGELFF
V gene: TRBV10-1; J gene: TRBJ1-5; D gene: -; CDR3 DNA: TGCGCCACCAAATACTCTCAGCCCCAGCATTTT; CDR3 protein: CATKYSQPQHF
V gene: TRBV9; J gene: TRBJ2-5; D gene: -; CDR3 DNA: TGTGCCAGCAGCGTAGTGCAAGCGGGTGGGAAAGAGACCCAGTACTTC; CDR3 protein: CASSVVQAGGKETQYF
V gene: TRBV19; J gene: TRBJ1-6; D gene: TRBD1; CDR3 DNA: TGTGCCAGTAGTAGCTCCGGGACAGGCCCTAATTCACCCCTCCACTTT; CDR3 protein: CASSSSGTGPNSPLHF
V gene: TRBV9; J gene: TRBJ1-2; D gene: -; CDR3 DNA: TGTGCCAGCAGCGTAGAGAGATCTAGGGCGGGGGCCGGGGATGGCTACACCTTC; CDR3 protein: CASSVERSRAGAGDGYTF
V gene: TRBV7-9; J gene: TRBJ1-2; D gene: -; CDR3 DNA: TGTGCCAGCAGCCGCCTGGGCCGTGGTGATGGCTACACCTTC; CDR3 protein: CASSRLGRGDGYTF
V gene: TRBV2; J gene: TRBJ1-3; D gene: TRBD1; CDR3 DNA: TGTGCCAGCATTTTCAGGGGGCTCGGAAACACCATATATTTT; CDR3 protein: CASIFRGLGNTIYF
V gene: TRBV5-6; J gene: TRBJ1-1; D gene: TRBD1; CDR3 DNA: TGTGCCAGCAGCTTGGTTACGACAGGGGACCCTGAAGCTTTCTTT; CDR3 protein: CASSLVTTGDPEAFF
V gene: TRBV27; J gene: TRBJ1-5; D gene: -; CDR3 DNA: TGTGCCAGCAGTCTAAGTTTTGATCAGCCCCAGCATTTT; CDR3 protein: CASSLSFDQPQHF
V gene: TRBV7-7; J gene: TRBJ2-3; D gene: TRBD1; CDR3 DNA: TGTGCCAGCAGCTTGGGGGACAGTAGCACAGATACGCAGTATTTT; CDR3 protein: CASSLGDSSTDTQYF
V gene: TRBV19; J gene: TRBJ1-5; D gene: -; CDR3 DNA: TGTGCCAGTATCTCCTCAGGGTACGTAATGGAAAATCAGCCCCAGCATTTT; CDR3 protein: CASISSGYVMENQPQHF
V gene: TRBV29-1; J gene: TRBJ1-2; D gene: -; CDR3 DNA: TGCAGCGTTGTCATCGACGGGAACTATGGCTACACCTTC; CDR3 protein: CSVVIDGNYGYTF
V gene: TRBV4-3; J gene: TRBJ1-4; D gene: -; CDR3 DNA: TGCGCCAGCAGCCAGGAGCCGGATTCAACTAATGAAAAACTGTTTTTT; CDR3 protein: CASSQEPDSTNEKLFF
V gene: TRBV19; J gene: TRBJ1-1; D gene: TRBD1; CDR3 DNA: TGTGCCAGTAGTCTGGGACAGTTTAGGACTGAAGCTTTCTTT; CDR3 protein: CASSLGQFRTEAFF
V gene: TRBV19; J gene: TRBJ2-3; D gene: -; CDR3 DNA: TGTGCCAGTAGTCCAGTCTCCACAGATACGCAGTATTTT; CDR3 protein: CASSPVSTDTQYF